One and the same sample provided the 9 T cell receptor beta chains below, sequenced in a study of blood T cell repertoires in COVID-19. TCRdb's table, derived via immunoSEQ multiplex PCR, lists solely in-frame clones and lacks some. Found here are about 82,000 clones, 75% to 85% of them singletons; the top ten hold about 12%. The sequenced material came from peripheral blood. The receptors originated from a woman aged 40-49 years with active or convalescent COVID-19.

This chain uses TRBV10-3 with TRBJ1-5; D is unclear. V was clipped by 3 bases and J by 4 bases, with 13 bases between them. The CDR3 has 15 amino acids. The germline gives CDR1 ENHRY, CDR2 SYGVKD. CDR3 amino acids: CAISDEWAGNQPQHF. In nucleotides, the CDR3 is TGTGCCATCAGTGATGAGTGGGCGGGTAATCAGCCCCAGCATTTT.

This chain uses TRBV5-4 with TRBJ2-5, with TRBD2 matching over 12 bases. The germline CDR1 and CDR2 sequences are SGHNT and YYREEE (reference sequence). This CDR3 has 14 amino acids. V shed 3 bases and J 5 bases; nucleotides not matched to a gene: 2. The CDR3 DNA sequence: TGTGCCAGCAGCTCAGGACTAGCGGGGGAGACCCAGTACTTC. Protein product: CASSSGLAGETQYF.

This clone showed up just a few times. The CDR3 loop is CASSTKRGPEAFF. CDR3 sequence (DNA): TGTGCCAGCAGCACCAAAAGGGGTCCTGAAGCTTTCTTT. The chain uses TRBV7-9 and TRBJ1-1, with D perhaps TRBD1 (5 bases). V was clipped by 5 bases and J by 6 bases, with 13 bases between them. CDR1 is SEHNR and CDR2 is FQNEAQ in the germline V gene (reference sequence). The CDR3 contains 13 residues.

The rearrangement uses TRBV12-3 or TRBV12-4 and TRBJ2-7; TRBD2 aligns across 7 bases. J was trimmed by 6 bases and V by 6 bases; bases with no gene match: 5. The CDR3 is 12 residues long. The CDR3: CASRGPGGEQYF. As DNA, the CDR3 is TGTGCCAGCAGGGGCCCGGGAGGCGAGCAGTACTTC.

This chain joins TRBV11-2 and TRBJ2-1; 7 bases agree with TRBD2. The CDR3 sequence is 13 residues long. The germline V gene encodes CDR1 SGHAT and CDR2 FQNNGV. Unmatched junction bases numbered 6, after V lost 6 bases and J lost 7 bases. This CDR3 is CASRPSGGNEQFF. In nucleotides, the CDR3 is TGTGCCAGCAGACCTAGCGGTGGGAATGAGCAGTTCTTC.

V gene TRBV10-3 combines with J gene TRBJ1-5; 7 bases are shared with TRBD1. The V gene's germline CDR1 is ENHRY and CDR2 SYGVKD. The CDR3 totals 14 residues. V trimming: 9 bases; J trimming: 2 bases; junction bases outside the gene matches: 7. The CDR3 sequence is CAISQGPGNQPQHF. In nucleotides, the CDR3 is TGTGCCATTTCACAGGGGCCAGGCAATCAGCCCCAGCATTTT.

The chain combines TRBV7-2 with TRBJ2-1, with a possible D match to TRBD1 (6 bases). Per the germline V gene, CDR1 is SGHTA and CDR2 is FQGNSA. This CDR3 is 19 amino acids long. Trimming pared 5 bases from V and 0 bases from J, leaving 23 bases between. The CDR3 region has the DNA TGTGCCAGCAGCAAAGTTACGTCGACAGGACCGAGCTCCTACAATGAGCAGTTCTTC. Protein sequence: CASSKVTSTGPSSYNEQFF.

The chain employs TRBV28 and TRBJ1-4; D is possibly TRBD1 (5 bases). Germline V lookup: CDR1 MDHEN, CDR2 SYDVKM. This CDR3 comprises 14 residues. V lost 3 bases to trimming and J lost 5 bases, with 10 bases between them. CDR3 DNA: TGTGCCAGCAGTTTCATGGGGGGAAATGAAAAACTGTTTTTT. Translation gives CASSFMGGNEKLFF.

The rearrangement uses TRBV5-1 and TRBJ1-5, with D maybe TRBD1 (6 bases). Trimming removed 0 bases at V and 0 bases at J, with 16 bases between. The CDR3 is 18 residues long. The germline gives CDR1 SGHRS, CDR2 YFSETQ. The CDR3 loop is CASSLGAADRYSNQPQHF. CDR3 DNA: TGCGCCAGCAGCTTGGGGGCTGCTGACAGGTATAGCAATCAGCCCCAGCATTTT.